This record looks at one TCR beta chain sequence and its context. In this sample, this clonotype turned up a few times. The target of this receptor is not known. Per-base quality was not reported, and no clone a single base away is much larger than it. The data belong to a study of blood T cells in healthy people across ages (dated by TCRdb to 2013 to 2016). Background for the entire study: Template switching captured roughly one uniquely barcoded TCR beta cDNA molecule per two T cells in model experiments. The study measured age-related changes in TCR beta repertoire diversity using deep sequencing normalized with unique cDNA molecular identifiers. The donors were split into four age groups: young (average 16 years), middle-aged (about 40), aged (over 55) and long-lived (over 80). Using the same blood draw, the study looked at two additional independent replicas of 1 million unique cDNA reads for two donors, one aged 18 to 30 and the other aged 80 or older.

CDR3 length: 17 amino acids, cysteine to phenylalanine. CDR3 DNA only is kept here, 51 bases in frame from base 1. CDR1 SGHRS and CDR2 YFSETQ were looked up in the germline V gene. The method was 5' RACE. For sequencing, an Illumina HiSeq 2500 was employed. The second PCR ran for roughly 7 to 12 cycles and used a J-beta primer mix along with a sample-barcoded 5' primer. A unique molecular identifier was introduced onto each TCR beta cDNA molecule by a template-switch 5' adaptor carrying 12 random nucleotides. At least 2.5 million CDR3-containing paired-end reads were obtained from each sample. The Mint cDNA synthesis kit, primed by a TRBC-specific oligonucleotide, was used to synthesize first-strand cDNA from all RNA. All cDNA was treated with uracil-DNA glycosylase and then went through a first 18-cycle PCR with the universal primers M1SS and BC2_uni_R. The source study handled its data this way. For normalization, 1 million high-quality reads, each with a distinct molecular identifier, were randomly selected from each sample. Reads sharing molecular identifiers were discarded rather than binned into consensus sequences. CDR3 identification, clonotype clustering and error correction used MiTCR with a Q25 quality threshold and the strictest error-elimination algorithm. A nonparametric unseen species model with Euler transformation was used to estimate a lower bound on total TCR beta diversity. The public reads were reanalyzed by TCRdb: fastp trimming at Q25, MiXCR alignment, in-frame beta chains only. Records with the same CDR3 protein are collapsed into one entry carrying the most frequent genes and DNA. The V and J calls were not made by the authors but by TCRdb's processing. This sample gives around 1,000,000 distinct CDR3 sequences in total; under 30% of them show up just once. Approximately 0.7% of the sample goes to the ten largest clones.

Systemically healthy Caucasian individuals from Russia, 35 to 40 in total and aged 6 to 90 years, were included as donors. Each donor gave 9 to 10 milliliters of peripheral blood, collected into EDTA-treated Vacutainer tubes. Ficoll-Paque density-gradient centrifugation was used to isolate PBMCs, with at least 7 million per sample. Trizol reagent was used to extract total RNA from PBMCs, with at least 5.5 micrograms per sample. Naive CD45RAhigh/CD27high T cell percentages were measured by flow cytometry on a PBMC aliquot from every donor. General conclusions and limits of the study: Conclusive comparison of naive and antigen-experienced compartments was prevented by the profiling of bulk unsorted PBMCs. Observed TCR beta diversity per million T cells fell roughly linearly with age, and a significant reduction was already apparent by age around 40. The long-lived group showed more naive CD4+ T cells, fewer expanded clones and increased TCR diversity than the aged group, suggesting age selection. Because the CMV infection status of the donors was unknown, age-related changes in expanded clonotypes may potentially have been confounded. The percentage of naive T cells measured by flow cytometry correlated strongly with observed TCR beta diversity. Total diversity estimates from one million sequenced T cells were considered lower bounds and underestimates.

The data were also submitted as part of a second study, on T cells of mothers and their children. As that second paper reports: Nine systemically healthy Caucasian individuals served as donors, namely three mothers together with their six children. cDNA synthesis consumed the entire amount of extracted RNA, loaded at around 1.5 ug RNA in each 15 ul reaction. In the second PCR, the M1S primer introduced both the sample barcodes and 2-4 random nucleotides. Over 8 million TCR beta CDR3 reads were obtained for each mother, and around 2.7 million reads were obtained for each child. Thymic selection similarly shapes TCR recombination output in related and unrelated pairs, with minor effect from inherited differences. Normalized repertoire overlap in related mother-child pairs was always slightly higher than in unrelated mother-child pairs, but the difference was never significant. With a sensitivity of approximately 96 clones per million clonotypes, no persistent microchimeric T cell clones were detected. In the study, deep NGS was used to compare the TCR beta repertoires of mothers and children, and features distinguishing related mother-child pairs from unrelated individuals were sought. The mean age was around 42 +/- 4 years for the mothers and roughly 10 +/- 4 years for the children. After adapters were ligated using NEBNext reagents, the libraries underwent 100+100 nt paired-end sequencing on an Illumina HiSeq 2000. To prevent cross-contamination, the mother and child libraries were prepared one month apart and sequenced in separate runs. Each donor had between roughly 450,000 and 2,100,000 distinct TCR beta clonotypes identified. Naive TCR beta clonotypes were estimated from low-frequency clonotypes matched to each donor's FACS-determined naive share, without sorting.

The rearrangement combines TRBV5-1 with TRBJ2-5; the junction holds 12 bases that match TRBD2. The DNA end favors TRBJ2-1, so the J call may be wrong. The sequence derives from a girl aged 2-10 years in good health. Material for sequencing was blood. The DNA sequence is given as TGCGCCAGCAGCTTGGGGCAACTAGCGGGGGGACCTAATGAGCAGTTCTTC. Translated, it gives CASSLGQLAGGPNEQFF.